Sequencing of this T cell receptor (beta chain) was carried out in a study of blood T cell repertoires in COVID-19. Germline V gives CDR1 MDHEN, CDR2 SYDVKM. Trimming left V 11 bases short and J 8 bases short, with 12 bases between. CDR3 length equals 11 residues. Sequencing used immunoSEQ multiplex PCR; TCRdb keeps in-frame clones, though not all of them. The table has 210,000 or so clones, more than 80% seen once. This receptor was obtained from a woman aged 80 or over with acute or convalescent COVID-19. The J gene is TRBJ1-4, the V gene TRBV28; D remains ambiguous. Sequencing used peripheral blood. CDR3 sequence reads: CAAGLGEKLFF. The CDR3 nucleotides read TGTGCCGCGGGGTTAGGGGAAAAACTGTTTTTT.